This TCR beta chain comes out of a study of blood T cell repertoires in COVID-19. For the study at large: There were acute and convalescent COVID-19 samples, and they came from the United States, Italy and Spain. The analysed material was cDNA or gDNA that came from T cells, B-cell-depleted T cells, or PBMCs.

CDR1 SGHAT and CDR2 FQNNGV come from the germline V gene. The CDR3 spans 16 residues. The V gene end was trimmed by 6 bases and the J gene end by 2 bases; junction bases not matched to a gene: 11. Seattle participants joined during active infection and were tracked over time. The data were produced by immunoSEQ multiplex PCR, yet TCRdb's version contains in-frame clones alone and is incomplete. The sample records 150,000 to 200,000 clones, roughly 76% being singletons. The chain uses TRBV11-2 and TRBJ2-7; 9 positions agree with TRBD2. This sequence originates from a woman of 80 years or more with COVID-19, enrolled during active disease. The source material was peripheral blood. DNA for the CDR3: TGTGCCAGCAGACAACCTCTAGCGGGGACTGCCTACGAGCAGTACTTC. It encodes CASRQPLAGTAYEQYF.